The clone carrying this TCR beta chain was seen a single time. This specimen comes from a study of ipilimumab plus nivolumab after autologous stem cell transplantation. Ipilimumab, 1 mg/kg, started 14 to 28 days after autologous transplant. CDR1 SNHLY and CDR2 FYNNEI come from the germline V gene. Trimming stripped 6 bases from V and 9 bases from J, with 14 bases between. This CDR3 region has 12 residues. Generated by immunoSEQ multiplex PCR, the TCRdb table keeps only in-frame clones and is missing some. In the table there are some 14,000 clones, roughly 79% of which are singletons. The sequencing here drew on PBMCs, taken in a trial of ipilimumab plus nivolumab as post-transplant consolidation. The chain links TRBV2 to TRBJ1-1; maybe TRBD1 (5 bases). The source is a male donor with primary mediastinal lymphoma. The CDR3 is CASREMGTQAFF. In DNA form, the CDR3 reads TGTGCCAGCAGAGAAATGGGGACCCAAGCTTTCTTT.